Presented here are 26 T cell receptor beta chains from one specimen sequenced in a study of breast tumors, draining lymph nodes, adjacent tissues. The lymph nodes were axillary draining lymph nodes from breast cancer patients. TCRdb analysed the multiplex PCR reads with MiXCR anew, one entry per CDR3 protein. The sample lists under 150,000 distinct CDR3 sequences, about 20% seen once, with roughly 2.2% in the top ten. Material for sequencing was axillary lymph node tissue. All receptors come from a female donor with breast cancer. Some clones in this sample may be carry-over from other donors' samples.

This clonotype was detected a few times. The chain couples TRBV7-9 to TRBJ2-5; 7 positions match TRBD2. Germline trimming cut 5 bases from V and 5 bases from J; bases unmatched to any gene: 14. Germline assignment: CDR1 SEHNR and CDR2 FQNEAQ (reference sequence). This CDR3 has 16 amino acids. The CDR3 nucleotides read TGTGCCAGCAGCCCCCCCTTAGGGAGGGCCCGCGAGACCCAGTACTTC. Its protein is CASSPPLGRARETQYF.

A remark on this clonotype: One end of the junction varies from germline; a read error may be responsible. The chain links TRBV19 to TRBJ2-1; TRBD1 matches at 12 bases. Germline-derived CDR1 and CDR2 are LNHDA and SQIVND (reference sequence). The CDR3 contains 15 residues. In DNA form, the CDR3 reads TGTGCCAGTAGTATAGTGGGGACAGGGGGCAATGGGCAGTTCTTC. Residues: CASSIVGTGGNGQFF.

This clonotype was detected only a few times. CDR3 coding DNA: TGTGCCAGCAGCCCGCACGAGGCCGGTGAAAAACTGTTTTTT. Amino acids: CASSPHEAGEKLFF. The chain has TRBV27 and TRBJ1-4; D gene ambiguous. CDR3 size: 14 residues. Trimming cost V 6 bases and J 7 bases, with 15 bases left between them. In germline, CDR1 is MNHEY, CDR2 SMNVEV (reference sequence).

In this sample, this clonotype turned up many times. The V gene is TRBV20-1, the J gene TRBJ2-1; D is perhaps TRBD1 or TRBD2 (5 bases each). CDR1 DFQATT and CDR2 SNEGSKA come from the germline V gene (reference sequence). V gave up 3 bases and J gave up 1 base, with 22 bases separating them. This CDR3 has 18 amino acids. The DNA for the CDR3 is TGCAGTGCTAGGGTGTTTGGGTCCGGGGCCAGGTCCTACAATGAGCAGTTCTTC. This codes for CSARVFGSGARSYNEQFF.

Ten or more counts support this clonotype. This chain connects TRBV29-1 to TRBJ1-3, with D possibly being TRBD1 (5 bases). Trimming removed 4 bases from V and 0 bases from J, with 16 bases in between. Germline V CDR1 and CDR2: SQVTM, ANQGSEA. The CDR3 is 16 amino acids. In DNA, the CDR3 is TGCAGCGTTGTCGGAGGAACAGGATTCTCTGGAAACACCATATATTTT. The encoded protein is CSVVGGTGFSGNTIYF.

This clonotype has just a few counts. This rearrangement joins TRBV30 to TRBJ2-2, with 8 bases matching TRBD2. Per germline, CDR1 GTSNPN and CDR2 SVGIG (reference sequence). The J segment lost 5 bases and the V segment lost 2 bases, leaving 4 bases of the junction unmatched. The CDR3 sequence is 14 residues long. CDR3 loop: CAWSTLAGTGELFF. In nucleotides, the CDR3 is TGTGCCTGGAGTACCCTAGCGGGTACCGGGGAGCTGTTTTTT.

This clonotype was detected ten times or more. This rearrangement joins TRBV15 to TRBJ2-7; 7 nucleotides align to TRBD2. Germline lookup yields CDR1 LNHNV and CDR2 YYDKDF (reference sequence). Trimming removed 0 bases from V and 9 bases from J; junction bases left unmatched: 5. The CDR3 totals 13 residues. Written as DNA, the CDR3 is TGTGCCACCAGCAGAGATCACGGGGAGGGGCAGTACTTC. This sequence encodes CATSRDHGEGQYF.

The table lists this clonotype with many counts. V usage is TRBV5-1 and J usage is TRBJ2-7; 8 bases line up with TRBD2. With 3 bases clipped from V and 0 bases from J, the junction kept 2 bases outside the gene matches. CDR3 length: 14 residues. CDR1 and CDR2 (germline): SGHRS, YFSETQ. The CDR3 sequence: CASSSSGSSYEQYF. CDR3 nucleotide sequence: TGCGCCAGCAGCTCGAGCGGGAGCTCCTACGAGCAGTACTTC.

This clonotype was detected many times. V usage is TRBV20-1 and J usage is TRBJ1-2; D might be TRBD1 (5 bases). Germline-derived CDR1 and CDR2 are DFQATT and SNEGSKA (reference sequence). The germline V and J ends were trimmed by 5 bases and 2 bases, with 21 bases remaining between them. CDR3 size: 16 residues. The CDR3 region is CSARDQQQNVNYGYTF. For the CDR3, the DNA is TGCAGTGCTCGGGACCAGCAGCAGAACGTCAACTATGGCTACACCTTC.

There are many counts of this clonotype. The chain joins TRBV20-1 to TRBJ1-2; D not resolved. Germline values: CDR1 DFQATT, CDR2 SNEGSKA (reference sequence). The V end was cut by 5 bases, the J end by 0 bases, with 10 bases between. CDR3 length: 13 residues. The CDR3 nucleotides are TGCAGTGCTTACAGCGGAGCTAACTATGGCTACACCTTC. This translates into CSAYSGANYGYTF.

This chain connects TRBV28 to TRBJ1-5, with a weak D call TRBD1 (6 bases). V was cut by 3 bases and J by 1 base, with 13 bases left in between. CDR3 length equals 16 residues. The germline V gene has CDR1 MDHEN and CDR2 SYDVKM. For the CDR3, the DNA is TGTGCCAGCAGTTTCGGTGGGGGCTGGAGCAATCAGCCCCAGCATTTT. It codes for CASSFGGGWSNQPQHF. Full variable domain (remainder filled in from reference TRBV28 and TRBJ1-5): DVKVTQSSRYLVKRTGEKVFLECVQDMDHENMFWYRQDPGLGLRLIYFSYDVKMKEKGDIPEGYSVSREKKERFSLILESASTNQTSMYLCASSFGGGWSNQPQHFGDGTRLSIL.

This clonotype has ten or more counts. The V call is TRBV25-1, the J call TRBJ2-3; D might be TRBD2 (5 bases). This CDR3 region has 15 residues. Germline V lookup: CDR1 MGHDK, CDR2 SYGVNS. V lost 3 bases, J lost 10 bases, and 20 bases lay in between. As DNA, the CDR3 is TGTGCCAGCAGTGAGGTCGGAGGACCGCGCACTCCGCAGTATTTT. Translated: CASSEVGGPRTPQYF.

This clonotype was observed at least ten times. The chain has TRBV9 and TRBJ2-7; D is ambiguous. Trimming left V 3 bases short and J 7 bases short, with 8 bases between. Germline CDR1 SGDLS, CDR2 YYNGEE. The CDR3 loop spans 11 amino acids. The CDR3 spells CASSAGFEQYF. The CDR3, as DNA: TGTGCCAGCAGCGCAGGTTTTGAGCAGTACTTC.

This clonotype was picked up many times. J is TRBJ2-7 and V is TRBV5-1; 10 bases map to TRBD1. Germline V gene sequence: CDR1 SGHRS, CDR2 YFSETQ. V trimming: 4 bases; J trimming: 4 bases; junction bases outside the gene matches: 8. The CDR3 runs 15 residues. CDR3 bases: TGCGCCAGCAGCGCCCAGGGACAGGGGAGATACGAGCAGTACTTC. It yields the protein CASSAQGQGRYEQYF.

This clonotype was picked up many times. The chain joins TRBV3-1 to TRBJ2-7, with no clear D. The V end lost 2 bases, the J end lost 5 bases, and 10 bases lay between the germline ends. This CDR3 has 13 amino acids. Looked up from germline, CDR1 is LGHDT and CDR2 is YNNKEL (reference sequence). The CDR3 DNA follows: TGTGCCAGCAGCCAAACAAGACCCCACGAGCAGTACTTC. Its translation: CASSQTRPHEQYF.

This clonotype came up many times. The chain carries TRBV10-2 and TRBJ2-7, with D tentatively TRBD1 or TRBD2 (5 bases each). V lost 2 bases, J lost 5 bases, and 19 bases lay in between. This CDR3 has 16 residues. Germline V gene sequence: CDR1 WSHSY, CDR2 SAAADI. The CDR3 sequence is CASSEPHRIPGHEQYF. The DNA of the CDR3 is TGCGCCAGCAGTGAGCCCCATAGGATACCGGGACACGAGCAGTACTTC.

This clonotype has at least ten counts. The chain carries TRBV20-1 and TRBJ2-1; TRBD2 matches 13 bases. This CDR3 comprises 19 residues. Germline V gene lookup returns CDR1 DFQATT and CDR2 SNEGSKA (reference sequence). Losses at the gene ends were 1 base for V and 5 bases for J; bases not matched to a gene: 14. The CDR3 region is CSARAGGTSGNLHHNEQFF. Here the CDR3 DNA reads TGCAGTGCTAGAGCCGGTGGGACTAGCGGGAACCTACACCACAATGAGCAGTTCTTC.

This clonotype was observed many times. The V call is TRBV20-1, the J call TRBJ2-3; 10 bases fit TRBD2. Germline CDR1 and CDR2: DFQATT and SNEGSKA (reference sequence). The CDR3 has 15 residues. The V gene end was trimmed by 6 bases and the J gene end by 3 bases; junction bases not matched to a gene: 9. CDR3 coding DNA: TGCAGTGCCTTAATTAGCGGGAGGTGGACAGATACGCAGTATTTT. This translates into CSALISGRWTDTQYF.

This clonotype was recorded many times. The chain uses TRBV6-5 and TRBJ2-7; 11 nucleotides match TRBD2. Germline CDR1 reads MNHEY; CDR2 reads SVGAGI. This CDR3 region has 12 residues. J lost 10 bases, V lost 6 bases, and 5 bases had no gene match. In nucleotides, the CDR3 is TGTGCCAGCAGCCGCACTAGCGGGAGACAGTACTTC. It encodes CASSRTSGRQYF.

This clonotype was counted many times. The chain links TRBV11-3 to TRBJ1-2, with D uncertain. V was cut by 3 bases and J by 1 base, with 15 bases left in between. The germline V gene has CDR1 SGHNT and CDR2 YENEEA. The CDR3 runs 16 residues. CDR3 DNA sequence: TGTGCCAGCAGCTTGGGTGCCACTACTAGTAACTATGGCTACACCTTC. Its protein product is CASSLGATTSNYGYTF.

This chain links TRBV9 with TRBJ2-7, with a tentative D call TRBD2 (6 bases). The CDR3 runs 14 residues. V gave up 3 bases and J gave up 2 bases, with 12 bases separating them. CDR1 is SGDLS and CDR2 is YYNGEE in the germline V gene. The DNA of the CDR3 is TGTGCCAGCAGCGCCGCCGGGACTGCCTACGAGCAGTACTTC. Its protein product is CASSAAGTAYEQYF.

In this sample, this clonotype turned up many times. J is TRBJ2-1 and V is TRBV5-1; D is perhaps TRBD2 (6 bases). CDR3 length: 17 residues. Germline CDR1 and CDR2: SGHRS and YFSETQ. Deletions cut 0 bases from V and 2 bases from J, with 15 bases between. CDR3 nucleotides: TGCGCCAGCAGCTTGGGGGTCGGGAGTGTAGCCTACAATGAGCAGTTCTTC. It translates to CASSLGVGSVAYNEQFF.

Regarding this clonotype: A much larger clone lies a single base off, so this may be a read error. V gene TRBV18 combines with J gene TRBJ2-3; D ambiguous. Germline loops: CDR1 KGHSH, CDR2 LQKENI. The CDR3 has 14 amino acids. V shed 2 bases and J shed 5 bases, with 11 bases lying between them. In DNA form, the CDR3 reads TGTGCCAGCTCACCAACGGCAGTAAGAGATACGCAGTATTTT. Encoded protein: CASSPTAVRDTQYF.

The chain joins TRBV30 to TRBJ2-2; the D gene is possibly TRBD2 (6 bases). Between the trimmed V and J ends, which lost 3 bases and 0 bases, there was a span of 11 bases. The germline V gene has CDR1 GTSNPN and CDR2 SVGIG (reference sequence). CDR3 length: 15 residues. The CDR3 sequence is CAWSAGPTNTGELFF. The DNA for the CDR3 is TGTGCCTGGAGCGCGGGACCGACGAACACCGGGGAGCTGTTTTTT.

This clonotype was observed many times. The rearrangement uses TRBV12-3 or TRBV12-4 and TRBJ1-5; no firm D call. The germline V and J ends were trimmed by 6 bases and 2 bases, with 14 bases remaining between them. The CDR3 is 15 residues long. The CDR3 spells CASSTHGMGNQPQHF. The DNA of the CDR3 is TGTGCCAGCAGCACACACGGGATGGGCAATCAGCCCCAGCATTTT.

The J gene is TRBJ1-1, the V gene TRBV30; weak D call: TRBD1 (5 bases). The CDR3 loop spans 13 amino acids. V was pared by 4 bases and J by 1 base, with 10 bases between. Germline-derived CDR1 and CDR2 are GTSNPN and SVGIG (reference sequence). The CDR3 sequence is CAWTRGENTEAFF. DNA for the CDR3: TGTGCCTGGACTCGAGGGGAGAACACTGAAGCTTTCTTT.